This T cell receptor (beta chain) was found in a study of T cell changes during pregnancy in multiple sclerosis (dated by TCRdb to between 2018 and 2020). Notes on the research overall: In women with multiple sclerosis, the researchers looked at how the T cell repertoire shifted as pregnancy progressed.

About this clone itself: There is no known antigen for this receptor. Base qualities are missing; no much larger clone stands one base away.

For CDR1 and CDR2, the germline V gene lists SGHTA and FQGTGA. Trimming removed 4 bases from V and 6 bases from J, leaving 12 bases between the germline ends. Inclusive of the bounding cysteine and phenylalanine, the CDR3 is 13 residues long. Just the 39-base CDR3 DNA is kept, in frame starting at base 1. Receptor amplification or capture employed the immunoSEQ multiplex PCR assay. This immuneACCESS table, as held by TCRdb, lists in-frame sequences with V and J called but not all clones. Of the missing ones, under half trace to an unresolved V gene in checked studies; the others have no known cause. Present in this sample are approximately 30,000 clones, roughly 88% of which were seen just once. Roughly 4.5% of the sample is in the top ten clones.

Source: CD8+ T cells from peripheral blood mononuclear cells, taken after pregnancy. The chain links TRBV7-3 with TRBJ1-2, with TRBD1 tentatively as D gene (5 bases match). The TCR originated in a female donor with multiple sclerosis, enrolled in a pregnancy study. For the CDR3, the sequence is CASSSGGVDGYTF. The DNA sequence is TGTGCCAGCAGCTCGGGGGGTGTGGATGGCTACACCTTC.